One sample yielded the 29 T cell receptor beta chains listed below, sequenced in a study of beta chain features in type 1 diabetes (dated by TCRdb to the late 2010s). Broad study findings and their caveats: A moderate but significant shortening of TCRB CDR3 length was observed in type 1 diabetes patients in all four CD4+ subsets.

The library was obtained by the immunoSEQ multiplex PCR assay. The entire amount of isolated RNA was reverse transcribed using the High Capacity cDNA Reverse Transcription Kit, so the sequenced TCRB transcripts were expressed ones. In TCRdb, the immuneACCESS table is reduced to in-frame sequences with V and J assigned. These tables do not hold every clone; where another copy was compared, an unresolved V gene accounts for under half, and the others remain unexplained. The sample table lists 100,000 to 150,000 clones, approximately 10% of them with a count of one. The ten largest clones capture over 0.6% of the sample. Their specific antigens are unknown. Sequenced input: central memory CD4+ T cells from blood. The receptor source for this set is a man aged 25-45 years with type 1 diabetes.

This clone showed up just a few times. This sequence joins TRBV7-3 and TRBJ2-1; possible D gene TRBD2, 6 bases. This CDR3 is built from 17 residues. Trimming removed 5 bases at V and 7 bases at J, with 24 bases between. Germline CDR1 reads SGHTA; CDR2 reads FQGTGA. CDR3 nucleotides: TGTGCCAGCAGCCTGGGTCCCGGGGGACCCTCTATGAATGAGCAGTTCTTC. This translates into CASSLGPGGPSMNEQFF.

The rearrangement joins TRBV30 to TRBJ1-4; the match to TRBD1 covers 9 bases. Germline loops: CDR1 GTSNPN, CDR2 SVGIG (reference sequence). The length of the CDR3 is 13 residues. The V segment lost 5 bases and the J segment 7 bases; nucleotides outside the gene matches: 5. In nucleotides, the CDR3 is TGTGCCTGGTCACAGGGGGCGGGTGAAAAACTGTTTTTT. Translated: CAWSQGAGEKLFF. The complete variable domain, with remaining parts taken from reference TRBV30 and TRBJ1-4, reads SQTIHQWPATLVQPVGSPLSLECTVEGTSNPNLYWYRQAAGRGLQLLFYSVGIGQISSEVPQNLSASRPQDRQFILSSKKLLLSDSGFYLCAWSQGAGEKLFFGSGTQLSVL.

This clone was observed a handful of times. The rearrangement joins TRBV28 to TRBJ1-5; D may be TRBD1 (5 bases). CDR3 size: 15 residues. Germline CDR1 is MDHEN and CDR2 is SYDVKM. V was clipped by 7 bases and J by 4 bases, with 17 bases between them. The CDR3: CASTLSGGSNQPQHF. The CDR3 bases are TGTGCCAGCACTCTTTCGGGGGGGTCGAATCAGCCCCAGCATTTT. The complete variable domain, with remaining parts taken from reference TRBV28 and TRBJ1-5, reads DVKVTQSSRYLVKRTGEKVFLECVQDMDHENMFWYRQDPGLGLRLIYFSYDVKMKEKGDIPEGYSVSREKKERFSLILESASTNQTSMYLCASTLSGGSNQPQHFGDGTRLSIL.

This chain connects TRBV18 to TRBJ2-5; 9 bases line up with TRBD2. CDR1 and CDR2 from the germline V gene are KGHSH and LQKENI. With 1 base clipped from V and 5 bases from J, the junction kept 5 bases outside the gene matches. The CDR3 is 15 residues long. Here the CDR3 reads CASSPLAGDYETQYF. For the CDR3, the DNA is TGTGCCAGCTCACCACTAGCGGGGGATTATGAGACCCAGTACTTC.

In regard to this clone: This sample includes further DNA sequences coding for the same CDR3. The rearrangement links TRBV28 to TRBJ2-5, with D perhaps TRBD1 (6 bases). The CDR3 loop spans 13 amino acids. Trimming left V 7 bases short and J 2 bases short, with 11 bases between. The germline V gene encodes CDR1 MDHEN and CDR2 SYDVKM. In nucleotides, the CDR3 is TGTGCCAGCACCACGGACAGTCAAGAGACCCAGTACTTC. Translating gives CASTTDSQETQYF. The full variable domain, completed using reference TRBV28 and TRBJ2-5, is DVKVTQSSRYLVKRTGEKVFLECVQDMDHENMFWYRQDPGLGLRLIYFSYDVKMKEKGDIPEGYSVSREKKERFSLILESASTNQTSMYLCASTTDSQETQYFGPGTRLLVL.

The V gene is TRBV19, the J gene TRBJ2-1, with D perhaps matching TRBD1 (5 bases). Trimming pared 4 bases from V and 9 bases from J, leaving 19 bases between. The CDR3 is 15 amino acids. Germline V CDR1 and CDR2: LNHDA, SQIVND (reference sequence). The CDR3 nucleotides read TGTGCCAGTAGTAGGTTGGACACCCAAGACGGTGAGCAGTTCTTC. Translated: CASSRLDTQDGEQFF.

This clone has a handful of counts. J is TRBJ2-4 and V is TRBV7-9, with 7 bases that match TRBD1. Germline-derived CDR1 and CDR2 are SEHNR and FQNEAQ (reference sequence). The CDR3 covers 15 residues. V was pared by 3 bases and J by 6 bases, with 8 bases of the junction left unmatched. CDR3 sequence: CASSLALRQGNIQYF. The CDR3, as DNA: TGTGCCAGCAGCTTGGCTCTGCGACAGGGAAACATTCAGTACTTC.

A few counts support this clone. V is TRBV27 and J is TRBJ1-1; D is perhaps TRBD1 (6 bases). This CDR3 comprises 15 residues. Trimming removed 0 bases at V and 4 bases at J, with 12 bases between. Germline V gene data show CDR1 as MNHEY and CDR2 as SMNVEV (reference sequence). The CDR3 loop is CASSLSWGGATEAFF. The CDR3 nucleotides read TGTGCCAGCAGTTTATCGTGGGGGGGCGCCACTGAAGCTTTCTTT.

This clone was observed a handful of times. This chain uses TRBV18 with TRBJ2-3; D possibly corresponds to TRBD2 (6 bases). V dropped 2 bases and J dropped 2 bases, with 14 bases sitting between them. The CDR3 totals 16 residues. Germline lookup yields CDR1 KGHSH and CDR2 LQKENI. The CDR3 region is CASSPGYQRVTDTQYF. The CDR3 DNA reads TGTGCCAGCTCACCAGGGTACCAGCGGGTCACAGATACGCAGTATTTT.

The chain is built from TRBV5-6 and TRBJ1-4; D ambiguous. Germline loops: CDR1 SGHDT, CDR2 YYEEEE. The CDR3 length is 13 residues. The ends were cut back, 2 bases at V and 4 bases at J, with 6 bases in the middle. The CDR3 sequence is CASSFGRNEKLFF. The CDR3 nucleotides are TGTGCCAGCAGCTTCGGTCGTAATGAAAAACTGTTTTTT.

Of note for this clone: This CDR3 is also generated by other DNA sequences in the sample. The J gene is TRBJ1-1, the V gene TRBV5-1; no definite D call. The CDR3 loop spans 13 amino acids. Germline-derived CDR1 and CDR2 are SGHRS and YFSETQ. V was pared by 0 bases and J by 1 base, with 4 bases between. The CDR3 DNA sequence: TGCGCCAGCAGCTTGGACAGGAACACTGAAGCTTTCTTT. Residues: CASSLDRNTEAFF.

V gene TRBV5-6 combines with J gene TRBJ2-7; possible D gene TRBD1, 5 bases. CDR1 and CDR2 (germline): SGHDT, YYEEEE. This CDR3 is built from 13 residues. The germline V and J ends were trimmed by 4 bases and 3 bases, with 11 bases remaining between them. The CDR3 reads CASSPDTNYEQYF. The DNA for the CDR3 is TGTGCCAGCAGCCCGGACACCAACTACGAGCAGTACTTC. Together with reference TRBV5-6 and TRBJ2-7, the CDR3 gives the full variable domain: DAGVTQSPTHLIKTRGQQVTLRCSPKSGHDTVSWYQQALGQGPQFIFQYYEEEERQRGNFPDRFSGHQFPNYSSELNVNALLLGDSALYLCASSPDTNYEQYFGPGTRLTVT.

This chain uses TRBV5-6 with TRBJ2-1; TRBD1 matches at 10 bases. Unmatched junction bases numbered 8, after V lost 0 bases and J lost 8 bases. The CDR3 consists of 16 residues. Germline assignment: CDR1 SGHDT and CDR2 YYEEEE. CDR3 DNA sequence: TGTGCCAGCAGCTTGGGAAGTGGACAGGGGGGTCATGAGCAGTTCTTC. Amino acids: CASSLGSGQGGHEQFF.

This chain links TRBV7-9 with TRBJ2-7; 7 positions match TRBD1. The V segment lost 5 bases and the J segment 2 bases; nucleotides outside the gene matches: 6. The CDR3 contains 14 residues. The V gene's germline CDR1 is SEHNR and CDR2 FQNEAQ (reference sequence). The CDR3 DNA sequence: TGTGCCAGCAGCCTTAACAGGGGCCCCTACGAGCAGTACTTC. It is translated as CASSLNRGPYEQYF.

Remarks on this clone: In the same sample, other DNA sequences code for this CDR3. This chain links TRBV6-5 with TRBJ2-5, with 8 bases that match TRBD2. CDR3 size: 14 residues. The V gene's germline CDR1 is MNHEY and CDR2 SVGAGI. The V and J ends lost 3 bases and 5 bases, in that order; junction bases with no gene match: 5. CDR3 sequence: CASSYPGGGETQYF. CDR3 nucleotides: TGTGCCAGCAGTTATCCGGGAGGGGGGGAGACCCAGTACTTC.

This clone was counted only a few times. The chain couples TRBV28 to TRBJ2-3; the match to TRBD2 covers 10 bases. This CDR3 contains 15 residues. V was clipped by 9 bases and J by 4 bases; unmatched bases: 10. In germline, CDR1 is MDHEN, CDR2 SYDVKM. The CDR3 loop reads CARAGGDPASDTQYF. The CDR3, as DNA: TGTGCCAGAGCGGGGGGGGACCCGGCATCAGATACGCAGTATTTT.

This chain joins TRBV5-1 and TRBJ2-5, with TRBD2 as a possible D gene (5 bases). This CDR3 spans 14 amino acids. CDR1 is SGHRS, CDR2 YFSETQ, per germline. V was shortened by 0 bases and J by 2 bases, with 8 bases between the two germline ends. The DNA of the CDR3 is TGCGCCAGCAGCTTGGGCGGGTCGCAAGAGACCCAGTACTTC. Translating gives CASSLGGSQETQYF.

This clone was detected a few times. The chain employs TRBV4-3 and TRBJ2-4, with TRBD1 as a possible D gene (6 bases). V was pared by 0 bases and J by 0 bases, with 9 bases between. The germline V gene has CDR1 LGHNA and CDR2 YSLEER. The CDR3 consists of 16 residues. The CDR3 loop is CASSQDRGRAKNIQYF. The CDR3 nucleotides read TGCGCCAGCAGCCAAGACAGGGGACGAGCCAAAAACATTCAGTACTTC.

The chain combines TRBV6-5 with TRBJ2-5, with 8 bases lining up with TRBD1. CDR3 length: 14 amino acids. V gave up 5 bases and J gave up 6 bases; unmatched junction bases: 8. Germline CDR1 and CDR2: MNHEY and SVGAGI. The CDR3 here is CASSTPGQVKTQYF. The CDR3, as DNA: TGTGCCAGCAGTACCCCGGGACAGGTCAAGACCCAGTACTTC.

The CDR3 region has the DNA TGCGCCAGCAGCTTGGGCCCCGGGACAGACTCCTCTGGGGCCAACGTCCTGACTTTC. Translation: CASSLGPGTDSSGANVLTF. The chain uses TRBV5-1 and TRBJ2-6, with 7 nucleotides matching TRBD1. The CDR3 covers 19 residues. CDR1 SGHRS and CDR2 YFSETQ come from the germline V gene. V was clipped by 0 bases and J by 0 bases; unmatched bases: 9.

This clone was seen a few times. This sequence joins TRBV6-5 and TRBJ1-6; D may be TRBD1 (5 bases). This CDR3 comprises 16 residues. Trimming stripped 0 bases from V and 7 bases from J, with 13 bases between. CDR1 and CDR2 from the germline V gene are MNHEY and SVGAGI. In nucleotides, the CDR3 is TGTGCCAGCAGTTACTCTGGAGGGGAACTGAATTCACCCCTCCACTTT. This translates into CASSYSGGELNSPLHF.

This clone was seen more than once but under ten times. The V call is TRBV27, the J call TRBJ2-5; a possible D gene is TRBD1 (5 bases). Trimming took 5 bases from V and 5 from J, leaving 24 bases between them. Germline loops: CDR1 MNHEY, CDR2 SMNVEV (reference sequence). This CDR3 has 17 amino acids. The CDR3 loop is CASSPSSSRAEVETQYF. The CDR3 DNA sequence: TGTGCCAGCAGTCCCTCAAGTTCCAGGGCCGAGGTGGAGACCCAGTACTTC.

This clone was found a few times. The chain employs TRBV7-8 and TRBJ2-1; possibly TRBD2 for D (6 bases). CDR3 length: 15 residues. Trimming cost V 5 bases and J 2 bases, with 13 bases left between them. The V gene's germline CDR1 is SGHVS and CDR2 FQNEAQ. The CDR3 reads CASSPGGVTYNEQFF. The CDR3 DNA follows: TGTGCCAGCAGCCCCGGGGGTGTCACCTACAATGAGCAGTTCTTC.

This clone was counted only a few times. The chain joins TRBV7-2 to TRBJ2-5; D not certain. Per the germline V gene, CDR1 is SGHTA and CDR2 is FQGNSA. V lost 5 bases and J lost 1, with 8 bases in between. The CDR3 has 13 amino acids. DNA for the CDR3: TGTGCCAGCAGCCGACTGCTCCAAGAGACCCAGTACTTC. It yields the protein CASSRLLQETQYF. Supplemented by reference TRBV7-2 and TRBJ2-5, the full variable domain reads GAGVSQSPSNKVTEKGKDVELRCDPISGHTALYWYRQSLGQGLEFLIYFQGNSAPDKSGLPSDRFSAERTGGSVSTLTIQRTQQEDSAVYLCASSRLLQETQYFGPGTRLLVL.

The rearrangement links TRBV5-6 to TRBJ1-1; D gene ambiguous. Germline values: CDR1 SGHDT, CDR2 YYEEEE. Trimming pared 0 bases from V and 11 bases from J, leaving 11 bases between. This CDR3 is built from 12 residues. CDR3 DNA sequence: TGTGCCAGCAGCTTGGTTGGTGGCGGGGCTTTCTTT. This gives the protein CASSLVGGGAFF.

This clone was counted a few times. In DNA form, the CDR3 reads TGTGCCAGCAGCTTCTTCCCGGGGACAGGGGCCTCTAATTCACCCCTCCACTTT. This gives the protein CASSFFPGTGASNSPLHF. V gene TRBV13 combines with J gene TRBJ1-6; 10 bases are shared with TRBD1. Germline-derived CDR1 and CDR2 are PRHDT and FYEKMQ (reference sequence). The CDR3 runs to 18 residues. With V trimmed by 3 bases and J by 6 bases, 11 bases remained unmatched.

This clone appeared a few times. This chain joins TRBV18 and TRBJ1-2; unclear D gene. The germline V gene has CDR1 KGHSH and CDR2 LQKENI. Trimming stripped 0 bases from V and 5 bases from J, with 10 bases between. This CDR3 has 14 residues. The CDR3 region has the DNA TGTGCCAGCTCACCACCGAGCCACCGGTATGGCTACACCTTC. Its protein is CASSPPSHRYGYTF.

This clone was detected a few times. V and J are TRBV19 and TRBJ2-7; tentative D call: TRBD1 (5 bases). Per the germline V gene, CDR1 is LNHDA and CDR2 is SQIVND (reference sequence). CDR3 length: 13 residues. Between the trimmed V and J ends, which lost 2 bases and 5 bases, there was a span of 10 bases. The CDR3 coding sequence is TGTGCCAGTAGTATAAGCAGGGTCGACGAGCAGTACTTC. Its translation is CASSISRVDEQYF.

The chain combines TRBV5-1 with TRBJ2-2, with TRBD1 identical over 8 bases. There are 16 residues in the CDR3. Germline V gives CDR1 SGHRS, CDR2 YFSETQ. The J segment lost 6 bases and the V segment lost 0 bases, leaving 7 bases of the junction unmatched. As DNA, the CDR3 is TGCGCCAGCAGCTTGGGAGGGACAGGCTTCTCCGGGGAGCTGTTTTTT. The encoded protein is CASSLGGTGFSGELFF. Supplemented by reference TRBV5-1 and TRBJ2-2, the full variable domain reads KAGVTQTPRYLIKTRGQQVTLSCSPISGHRSVSWYQQTPGQGLQFLFEYFSETQRNKGNFPGRFSGRQFSNSRSEMNVSTLELGDSALYLCASSLGGTGFSGELFFGEGSRLTVL.